This entry describes one T cell receptor beta chain. No antigen is known for it. Nothing much larger sits one base from this clone, and base qualities are not available. The record originates from a study of T cell responses to AZD1222 COVID-19 vaccine (TCRdb year 2021). The study in broad terms: AZD1222 recipients given second doses at about 4 weeks or at about 12 weeks were pooled, since spike-specific TCR depth and breadth were not found to differ between the two schedules. TCR sequencing covered some 250 trial participants: roughly 200 given two doses of AZD1222 and 26 given two doses of MenACWY control vaccine. Trial participants were enrolled by age into subgroups of 18-55, 56-69 and 70-plus years, and 148, 28 and 57 TCR-sequenced participants, respectively, were included in these subgroups.

Here is what the overall study found, with its caveats: Reportedly, almost half of the unique spike-specific TCRs recognized epitopes lying outside the regions that are mutated in the B.1.351 and B.1.1.7 variants. Conclusions about previously exposed vaccinees are limited because only five to seven AZD1222 recipients were SARS-CoV-2 seropositive at baseline. A significant rise in spike-specific TCR breadth and depth was observed after two AZD1222 doses relative to day 0 and relative to MenACWY recipients. Participants were mostly white British and included more females than males, and it was suggested by the authors that clonal diversity may have been underestimated. The 56-69-year group was small, and its depth increase did not reach significance, likely because of low power. Because no samples from the day 14 peak response were available, repertoires could be characterized only after the peak T cell response. The vaccine-associated CD4 TCRs covered the entire spike protein, and the dominant responses fell in regions 160-218 and 743-854.

The label giving this sample's time point can be read as: baseline before first vaccination. Vaccinee samples were obtained from the UK trials COV001 and COV002, which included a single-blind randomized controlled phase 2/3 trial of AZD1222 (ChAdOx1 nCoV-19) in healthy adults. For TCRbeta chain sequencing, PBMC samples were collected from trial participants at day 0 and at day 28 after the second dose. The CDR3 regions of human TCRbeta chains were analyzed by immunosequencing. The published analysis was carried out like this. TCRs in the repertoires were matched against a reference library of SARS-CoV-2-specific TCRs that had been generated with the MIRA antigen-specificity platform. Breadth was defined as the fraction of unique TCRs that were SARS-CoV-2-associated, and depth was defined as the fraction of total T cells that were SARS-CoV-2-associated. Using the MIRA data, each spike-specific TCR was assigned both to the spike region to which the TCR was reactive and to a CD4 or CD8 class. Log10-transformed breadth and depth values were compared by one-way ANOVA with Sidak's multiple comparisons tests. This is the immuneACCESS table as TCRdb keeps it, with only in-frame sequences that have V and J called. A part of the clones is gone; compared with another copy, unresolved V genes explain less than half, and the rest is unexplained. V, J and clone size derive from that table, while D and trimming were established from the DNA sequence. In all, the sample holds 100,000 to 120,000 clones, and around 85% of those were seen once. Approximately 4.6% of the sample rests with the top ten.

Spanning cysteine to phenylalanine, the CDR3 consists of 12 amino acids. Solely the CDR3 DNA is kept, with 36 bases framed from the first base. The trim is 6 bases for V and 1 base for J, with a gap of 4 bases between the germline ends. In the germline V gene, CDR1 corresponds to KGHDR and CDR2 to SFDVKD. The chain is assembled from TRBV24-1 and TRBJ2-3, with the D gene not confidently named. The receptor was derived from an adult in good health. The specimen comprised peripheral blood, sampled on day 0 of AZD1222 vaccination. The DNA sequence is TGTGCCACCAGTTCGGGCACAGATACGCAGTATTTT. Its protein product is CATSSGTDTQYF.